This entry features one T cell receptor beta chain sequence. Its antigen is still unknown. The CDR3 extends over 14 amino acids. The ends lost 3 bases at V and 7 bases at J; junction bases unmatched: 8. Per the germline V gene, CDR1 is KGHSH and CDR2 is LQKENI. This entry belongs to a study of cytomegalovirus exposure and HLA in healthy donors. Primers for the PCR totalled 60 Vbeta and 13 Jbeta. Repertoires were generated with immunoSEQ multiplex PCR, while TCRdb's copy carries only in-frame clones and drops some. The sample shows roughly 73,000 clones, roughly 74% of them seen only once. Everyone who donated was a healthy bone marrow donor. Study results and limitations: Accurate HLA-A and HLA-B prediction from TCR beta sequences was reported for most subjects. An analysis done earlier found most TCR beta V segments productive about 90% or about 30% of the time. Most of the CMV-associated TCR beta chains (in a later analysis) appeared to be HLA-restricted.

The receptor was isolated from a man aged 35 to 55 in good health and CMV-seronegative. The sequencing sample was made of PBMCs. The chain couples TRBV18 to TRBJ1-1, with 7 bases aligning to TRBD1. The CDR3 spells CASSPPTGTNEAFF. The DNA for the CDR3 is TGTGCCAGCTCACCTCCGACAGGGACGAATGAAGCTTTCTTT.